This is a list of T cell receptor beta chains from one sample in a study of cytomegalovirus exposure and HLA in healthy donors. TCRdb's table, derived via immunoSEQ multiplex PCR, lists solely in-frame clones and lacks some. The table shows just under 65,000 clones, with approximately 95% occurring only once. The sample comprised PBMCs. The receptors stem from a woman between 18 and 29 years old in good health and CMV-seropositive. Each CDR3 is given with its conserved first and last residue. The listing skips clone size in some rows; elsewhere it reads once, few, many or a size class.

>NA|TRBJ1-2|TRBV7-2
CASSLVQGGYTF
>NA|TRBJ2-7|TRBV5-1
CASRPDPTGGRGEQYF
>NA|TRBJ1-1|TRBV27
CASSSQNPDEAFF
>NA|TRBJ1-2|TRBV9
CASNPAGGTNYGYTF
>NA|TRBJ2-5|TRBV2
CASSEGTGGAETQYF
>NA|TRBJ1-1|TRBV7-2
CATAGDFTEAFF
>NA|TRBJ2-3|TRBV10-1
CASAPGTYSTDTQYF
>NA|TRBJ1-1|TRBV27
CASSLSAATNTEAFF
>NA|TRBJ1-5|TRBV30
CAWSGGTFSNQPQHF
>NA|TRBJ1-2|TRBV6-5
CASRQTGNYGYTF
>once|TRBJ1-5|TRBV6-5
CASSRDRGNQPQHF
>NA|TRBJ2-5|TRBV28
CASSLFGGAGETQYF
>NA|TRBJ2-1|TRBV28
CASSPGGERGGQQFF
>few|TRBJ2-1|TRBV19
CASSMAGQGYNEQFF
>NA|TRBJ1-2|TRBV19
CASSWLVKTEGYTF
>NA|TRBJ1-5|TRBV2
CASSIDRGTQPQHF
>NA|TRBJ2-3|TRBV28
CASSGGVLITDTQYF
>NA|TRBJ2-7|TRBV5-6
CASSPEGRQGGYEQYF
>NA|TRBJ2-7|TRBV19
CASSRWTASKNYEQYF
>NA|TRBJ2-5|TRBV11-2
CASSRLETQYF
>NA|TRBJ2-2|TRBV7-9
CASSLGRNPNTGELFF
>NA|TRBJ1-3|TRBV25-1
CASSAGQSSGNTIYF
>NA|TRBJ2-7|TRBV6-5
CASSPGQGSYEQYF
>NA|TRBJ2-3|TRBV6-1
CASSIEREGTDTQYF
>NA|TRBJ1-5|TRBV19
CASSGDRGSQPQHF
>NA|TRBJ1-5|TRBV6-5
CASRKDRVGNQPQHF
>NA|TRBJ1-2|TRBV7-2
CASSAQRGMPNYGYTF
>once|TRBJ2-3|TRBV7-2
CASSFGPSTDTQYF